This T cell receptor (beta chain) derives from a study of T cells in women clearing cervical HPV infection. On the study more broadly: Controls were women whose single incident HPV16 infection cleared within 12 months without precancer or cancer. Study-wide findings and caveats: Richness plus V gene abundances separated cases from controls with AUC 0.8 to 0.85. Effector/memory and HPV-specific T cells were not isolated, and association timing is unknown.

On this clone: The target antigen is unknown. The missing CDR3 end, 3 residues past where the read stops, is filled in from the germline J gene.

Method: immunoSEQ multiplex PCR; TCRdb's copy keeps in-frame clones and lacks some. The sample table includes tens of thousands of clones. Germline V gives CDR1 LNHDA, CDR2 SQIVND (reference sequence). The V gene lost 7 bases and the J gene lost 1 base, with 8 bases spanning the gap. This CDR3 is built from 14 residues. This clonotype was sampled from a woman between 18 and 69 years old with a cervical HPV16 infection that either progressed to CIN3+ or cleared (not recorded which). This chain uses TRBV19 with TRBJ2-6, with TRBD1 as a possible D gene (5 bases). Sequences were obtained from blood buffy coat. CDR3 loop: CASTPGSGANVLTF. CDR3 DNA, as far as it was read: TGTGCCAGTACCCCAGGGTCTGGGGCCAACGTC.